This T cell receptor beta chain originates from a study of blood T cell repertoires in COVID-19. The table came from immunoSEQ multiplex PCR; TCRdb's copy has only in-frame clones and leaves some out. The sample includes about 67,000 clones, roughly three quarters of them seen just once. The specimen sequenced was peripheral blood. The receptor was derived from a woman in her sixties with acute or convalescent COVID-19.

As DNA, the CDR3 is TGTGCCAGTGCCCTAGCGGGGGGGCCAAGCACAGATACGCAGTATTTT. It yields the protein CASALAGGPSTDTQYF. The V call is TRBV7-8, the J call TRBJ2-3; 12 bases are shared with TRBD2. J gave up 0 bases and V 9 bases, and 7 bases lay outside the gene matches. Per the germline V gene, CDR1 is SGHVS and CDR2 is FQNEAQ. The CDR3 runs 16 residues.